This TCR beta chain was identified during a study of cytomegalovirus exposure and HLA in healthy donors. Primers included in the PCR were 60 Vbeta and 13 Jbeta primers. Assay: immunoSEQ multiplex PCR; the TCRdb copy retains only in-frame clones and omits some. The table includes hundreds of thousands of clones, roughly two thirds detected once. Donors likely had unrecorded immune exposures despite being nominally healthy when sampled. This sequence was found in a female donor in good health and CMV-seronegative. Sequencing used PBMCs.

The DNA for the CDR3 is TGTGCCAACGGACAGCGCACAGATACGCAGTATTTT. Its translation is CANGQRTDTQYF. The V call is TRBV2, the J call TRBJ2-3; tentatively, D is TRBD1 (6 bases). CDR3 length: 12 residues. With 10 bases removed from V and 1 base from J, the gap between germline ends came to 9 bases. Germline CDR1 is SNHLY and CDR2 is FYNNEI. The full variable domain, rest sourced from reference TRBV2 and TRBJ2-3, is EPEVTQTPSHQVTQMGQEVILRCVPISNHLYFYWYRQILGQKVEFLVSFYNNEISEKSEIFDDQFSVERPDGSNFTLKIRSTKLEDSAMYFCANGQRTDTQYFGPGTRLTVL.